Here is one TCR beta chain with its context. This sample was included in a study of blood T cell repertoires in COVID-19. Profiled with immunoSEQ multiplex PCR; TCRdb holds only in-frame clones, not every one. The sample lists fewer than 300,000 clones, 80% to 90% occurring once. This CDR3 is 16 amino acids long. The study drew participants aged roughly 18 to 89 years from fewer than 30 US areas. The sequenced sample consisted of PBMCs or T cells enriched from blood (not recorded which). This chain joins TRBV21-1 and TRBJ1-5; the DNA was not used to check the table's D call, TRBD1. TRBV21-1 is a recognized pseudogene. The clonotype originates from a woman younger than 45 who had recovered from COVID-19. The CDR3 reads CASSTPTAGASQPQHF. CDR3 sequence (DNA): TGTGCCAGCAGCACCCCGACCGCAGGGGCCAGTCAGCCCCAGCATTTT.